Listed below are T cell receptor beta chains from one sample, sequenced in a study of early T cells in non-severe SARS-CoV-2 infection. TCRdb ran MiXCR on the 5' RACE reads and lists one entry per CDR3 protein. The profile shows 70,000 to 85,000 distinct CDR3 sequences, more than 10% of them singletons. Sequenced input: whole blood. These receptors were collected from an adult who was a healthcare worker with PCR-confirmed SARS-CoV-2 infection or an uninfected control (not recorded which). Each CDR3 is given without its conserved first and last residue. Expanded clones get a size class; other rows say once, few or many, or leave the size out.

V	J	size	CDR3
TRBV29-1	TRBJ1-2	many	SVMTVAYGYT
TRBV9	TRBJ2-1	.	ASSVAGYNEQF
TRBV3-1	TRBJ2-5	.	ASRKGYQETQY
TRBV7-2	TRBJ2-5	many	ASSHREFETQY
TRBV12-3/TRBV12-4	TRBJ2-1	few	ASSLEQGGTQF
TRBV30	TRBJ2-1	.	ACSRQAYNEQF
TRBV28	TRBJ1-1	.	ASSLGQGRAF
TRBV20-1	TRBJ1-6	many	SAPSPGPERYENSPLH
TRBV28	TRBJ2-1	few	ASSTRLSEQF
TRBV20-1	TRBJ1-6	.	SARGGGIDNSPLH
TRBV5-4	TRBJ2-7	many	ASSFSGREAEQY
TRBV3-1	TRBJ2-7	.	ASSPQGYEQY
TRBV28	TRBJ2-7	few	ASSTPGTGSSYEQY
TRBV4-2	TRBJ2-1	many	ASSRTGTSAYNEQF
TRBV5-6	TRBJ2-1	many	ASSSLTSETYNEQF
TRBV10-3	TRBJ2-1	.	AISAIGNEQF
TRBV15	TRBJ2-7	few	ATSPIERGRDEQY
TRBV28	TRBJ2-7	many	ASSPGTSGSYEQY
TRBV9	TRBJ2-1	few	ASSVGAGESNEQF
TRBV24-1	TRBJ1-1	many	ATSDSPAGANTEAF
TRBV12-3/TRBV12-4	TRBJ2-7	few	ASSLGGQGSTYEQY
TRBV7-6	TRBJ2-1	few	ASSSGTGPYEQF
TRBV11-2	TRBJ2-7	many	ASSFERGVYEQY
TRBV19	TRBJ2-3	few	ASSNDGTGGY
TRBV2	TRBJ1-5	.	ASNTQGISQPQH
TRBV5-5	TRBJ1-1	many	ASSATGKGLTEAF
TRBV7-2	TRBJ2-1	many	ASSPQNRGERF
TRBV29-1	TRBJ1-4	many	SVGGTGDEKLF
TRBV7-6	TRBJ1-3	many	ASSLEEGLSSGNTIY
TRBV28	TRBJ2-2	.	VGQDRNTGELF
TRBV11-2	TRBJ2-7	many	ASSLLWESYEQY
TRBV19	TRBJ2-7	.	ASSTQGLQY
TRBV5-4	TRBJ2-5	many	ASSLVGHQETQY